This entry describes one TCR beta chain. The antigen remains undetermined. Looked up from germline, CDR1 is SGHTA and CDR2 is FQGNSA. Trimming removed 1 base from V and 3 bases from J, with 13 bases in between. This CDR3 spans 15 amino acids. Through a sample-barcoded 5' primer and a J-beta primer mix, a second PCR was run for about 7 to 12 cycles. TCRdb re-analysed the 5' RACE reads in MiXCR, keeping a single row per CDR3 protein. Of around 1.5 million distinct CDR3 sequences in the sample, approximately 32% were seen once. The authors isolated at least 6 million PBMCs per sample. This sample is part of a study of blood T cells in healthy people across ages. The study, taken as a whole, reports: Versus aged donors, long-lived donors had higher diversity and more naive CD4+ cells. Investigators viewed diversity estimates from one million T cells as underestimates, the study reported. Expanded clonotype changes were possibly confounded by unknown donor CMV status.

The source material was blood. The sequence was collected from a woman aged 25 to 39 in good health. The chain links TRBV7-2 to TRBJ2-7; no firm D call. CDR3 sequence (DNA): TGTGCCAGCAGCTTAGATGTTCAGAGCTACTACGAGCAGTACTTC. Encoded protein: CASSLDVQSYYEQYF. Full variable domain (rest looked up from reference TRBV7-2 and TRBJ2-7): GAGVSQSPSNKVTEKGKDVELRCDPISGHTALYWYRQSLGQGLEFLIYFQGNSAPDKSGLPSDRFSAERTGGSVSTLTIQRTQQEDSAVYLCASSLDVQSYYEQYFGPGTRLTVT.